The 13 T cell receptor beta chains presented below share a single source sample, sequenced in a study of blood T cell repertoires in COVID-19. Clones were sequenced by immunoSEQ multiplex PCR, and TCRdb holds only the in-frame ones, with some missing. This table holds around 310,000 clones, around 91% found once. Sequenced input: peripheral blood. The origin of the receptors is a middle-aged woman with COVID-19, enrolled during active disease.

The chain is built from TRBV9 and TRBJ2-7; D ambiguous. The CDR3 length is 16 residues. Looked up from germline, CDR1 is SGDLS and CDR2 is YYNGEE. The V and J ends lost 0 bases and 2 bases respectively, with 15 bases between them. The CDR3 sequence: CASSVANSGGAYEQYF. CDR3 nucleotide sequence: TGTGCCAGCAGCGTAGCTAATTCTGGCGGAGCCTACGAGCAGTACTTC.

This rearrangement joins TRBV5-1 to TRBJ1-1, with TRBD1 matching over 8 bases. The germline CDR1 and CDR2 sequences are SGHRS and YFSETQ. The CDR3 loop spans 14 amino acids. V was pared by 0 bases and J by 4 bases, with 2 bases of the junction left unmatched. DNA of the CDR3: TGCGCCAGCAGCTTGGGACAGGGGCGCACTGAAGCTTTCTTT. Its protein product is CASSLGQGRTEAFF.

The J gene is TRBJ1-3, the V gene TRBV7-2, with 9 bases fitting TRBD1. The junction had 2 bases not matched to a gene; V was cut back by 1 base and J by 4 bases. Per germline, CDR1 SGHTA and CDR2 FQGNSA. The length of the CDR3 is 15 residues. CDR3 nucleotides: TGTGCCAGCAGCTTAGTAGGGACAGGGGGAAACACCATATATTTT. Amino acid sequence: CASSLVGTGGNTIYF.

The chain's CDR3 is CASEGDAYEQFF. Here the CDR3 DNA reads TGTGCCAGCGAGGGGGACGCCTATGAGCAGTTCTTC. The genes are TRBV12-3 or TRBV12-4 and TRBJ2-1, with a possible D match to TRBD1 (6 bases). V was shortened by 8 bases and J by 8 bases, with 13 bases between the two germline ends. CDR3 length: 12 residues.

The chain combines TRBV7-9 with TRBJ2-7; TRBD2 aligns across 7 bases. Per the germline V gene, CDR1 is SEHNR and CDR2 is FQNEAQ (reference sequence). The J segment lost 6 bases and the V segment lost 5 bases, leaving 7 bases of the junction unmatched. The CDR3 has 13 amino acids. This CDR3 is CASSAGTISEQYF. In DNA, the CDR3 is TGTGCCAGCAGCGCCGGGACTATATCCGAGCAGTACTTC.

The V and J genes are TRBV19 and TRBJ1-2, with unresolved D. Germline CDR1 and CDR2: LNHDA and SQIVND (reference sequence). Trimming removed 10 bases at V and 4 bases at J, with 25 bases between. The CDR3 has 16 residues. The CDR3 nucleotides are TGTGCCACCAAGGAGGTAGGCACCACCGGAGGCTATGGCTACACCTTC. This sequence encodes CATKEVGTTGGYGYTF.

This chain joins TRBV9 and TRBJ1-5; D is uncertain. The V end was cut by 5 bases, the J end by 1 base, with 13 bases between. The CDR3 loop spans 15 amino acids. The germline V gene has CDR1 SGDLS and CDR2 YYNGEE. The DNA for the CDR3 is TGTGCCAGCAGTCCATCCGGGAGGAGCAATCAGCCCCAGCATTTT. As protein: CASSPSGRSNQPQHF.

The chain employs TRBV7-9 and TRBJ1-4, with 11 bases lining up with TRBD1. This CDR3 is 15 amino acids long. J gave up 10 bases and V 5 bases, and 9 bases lay outside the gene matches. The germline V gene encodes CDR1 SEHNR and CDR2 FQNEAQ (reference sequence). The CDR3 sequence: CASSPRGQGEGKLFF. CDR3 bases: TGTGCCAGCAGCCCACGGGGACAGGGGGAGGGAAAACTGTTTTTT.

Regarding this clone: The sample carries other DNA sequences with the same CDR3. The chain joins TRBV3-1 (or the pseudogene TRBV3-2) to TRBJ1-1; 8 bases are shared with TRBD1. V lost 2 bases to trimming and J lost 4 bases; unmatched junction nucleotides: 3. Germline V gene lookup returns CDR1 LGHDT and CDR2 YNNKEL (reference sequence). The CDR3 is 14 residues long. Written as DNA, the CDR3 is TGTGCCAGCAGCCAACCAGGGGGCGGCACTGAAGCTTTCTTT. Protein sequence: CASSQPGGGTEAFF.

The chain joins TRBV10-3 to TRBJ2-1; TRBD2 matches at 7 bases. The CDR3 is made up of 14 amino acids. Germline trimming cut 2 bases from V and 6 bases from J; bases unmatched to any gene: 4. The germline CDR1 and CDR2 sequences are ENHRY and SYGVKD. The CDR3 is CAISERREINEQFF. The CDR3 nucleotides are TGTGCCATCAGTGAGCGGCGGGAGATCAATGAGCAGTTCTTC.

This clone was observed a few times. The chain recombines TRBV19 with TRBJ2-7; D remains unclear. CDR1 and CDR2 (germline): LNHDA, SQIVND (reference sequence). The CDR3 is 14 amino acids. V lost 3 bases and J lost 0, with 9 bases in between. CDR3 nucleotide sequence: TGTGCCAGTAGTATGGCCAGAAACTCCTACGAGCAGTACTTC. Its protein is CASSMARNSYEQYF.

The chain joins TRBV10-3 to TRBJ1-4; unclear D gene. Germline-derived CDR1 and CDR2 are ENHRY and SYGVKD. The CDR3 totals 13 residues. With 5 bases removed from V and 3 bases from J, the gap between germline ends came to 7 bases. The CDR3 protein is CAISNRSNEKLFF. The DNA of the CDR3 is TGTGCCATCAGTAACAGATCTAATGAAAAACTGTTTTTT.

The chain uses TRBV28 and TRBJ2-7, with 9 nucleotides matching TRBD1. With 4 bases clipped from V and 6 bases from J, the junction kept 13 bases outside the gene matches. CDR3 length equals 16 residues. From germline, CDR1 is MDHEN and CDR2 SYDVKM. As DNA, the CDR3 is TGTGCCAGCAGTTCCTTGGGACAGGGCGGGCACTCCGAGCAGTACTTC. Its protein product is CASSSLGQGGHSEQYF.